The source of this TCR beta chain is a study of beta chain features in type 1 diabetes (dated by TCRdb to between 2018 and 2020). Background on the whole study: Patients and healthy donors did not differ in mean age, gender distribution, total cell number or subset yield. Regulatory and stem cell-like memory subsets were obtained from only 8 patients and about eight healthy donors, while naive and central memory subsets were obtained from all 28 donors. A total of over 90,000,000 sorted cells were examined across all samples, and a strong correlation was observed between cell number per subset and RNA yield. The study compared the TCRB repertoires of sorted circulating CD4+ T cell subsets in recently diagnosed type 1 diabetes patients with those in matched healthy donors. The investigation overall reported the following: Only small numbers of individuals were included in the HLA sub-analyses, which left unresolved whether HLA type had any influence on TCRB rearrangement. A moderate but significant shortening of TCRB CDR3 length was observed in type 1 diabetes patients in all four CD4+ subsets. At VDJ recombination sites, patients with type 1 diabetes made fewer insertions and deleted more nucleotides, a pattern implying thymic rearrangement abnormalities. Naive, central memory and regulatory TCRB repertoires appeared to be more alike among patients than among healthy donors. Sequencing cDNA rather than genomic DNA could over-represent highly expressing activated cells, although activation and CD3 levels did not differ between groups. PCR may preferentially amplify shorter templates, but because patient and control samples were amplified and corrected together, any resulting skew would affect both groups equally.

The CDR3 starts with the cysteine, ends with the phenylalanine, and has 14 residues. The only DNA kept is the CDR3, 42 bases in frame from the first base. CDR1 ENHRY and CDR2 SYGVKD are derived from the germline V gene. Trimming leaves V shorter by 11 bases and J shorter by 10 bases, with the junction holding 14 bases beyond the gene matches. In regard to this clone: Its target antigen remains unknown. No base quality information exists; no much larger clone differs at one position.

All of the isolated RNA was reverse transcribed with the High Capacity cDNA Reverse Transcription Kit, so expressed TCRB transcripts were sequenced. Naive, central memory and regulatory T cell samples underwent deep immunoSEQ sequencing, averaging approximately 3.5 million total reads per sample. Sorted cells were lysed in RLT buffer and RNA was extracted with DNase-treated RNeasy Micro or Mini kits, depending on cell number. To prevent cross-contamination, each cell subset was processed individually, whereas patient and healthy donor samples were processed jointly. TCRB sequences were amplified from cDNA with the immunoSEQ multiplex PCR, producing 87-bp fragments spanning the CDR3 region. Amplicons were sequenced on the Illumina HiSeq platform. Per the source publication's procedure: PCR bias was computationally corrected using synthetic template baselines, reads within Hamming distance 2 were collapsed, and singletons that could not be merged were discarded. Reads were aligned to IMGT to assign V, D and J genes, CDR3 length, and insertions or deletions at six rearrangement sites. Clonotype counts were normalized to sorted cell number within each subset before computing true diversity and Gini coefficients with the tcR R package. Repertoire sharing was quantified using the overlap coefficient calculated on TCRB nucleotide sequences. Out-of-frame TCRB sequences from naive cells were analyzed as a proxy for the pre-selection repertoire. In its TCRdb copy, this immuneACCESS table keeps in-frame sequences only and misses some clones. Where compared with another copy, unresolved V genes explain less than half of these, and the others have no known cause. For V, J and clone size, that table is used; D and trimming come from the DNA. This sample comprises about 640,000 clones, around 12% of them detected only once. The ten largest clones represent roughly 0.11% of the sample.

From each donor, a single peripheral blood sample of approximately 110 mL on average was drawn into heparinised tubes. A BD FACSAria II and a panel including CD45RO, CCR7, CD25, CD127, CD95 and CD27 were used to sort naive, central memory, regulatory and stem cell-like memory CD4+ T cells. A purity above 98% was achieved for all sorted populations. PBMCs were isolated right away by Lymphoprep density gradient centrifugation and were stained directly, without culture. Samples were stained and sorted in pairs, with one healthy donor and one patient per experiment, so that batch effects were minimized.

The receptor's source is a man aged 25-45 years with type 1 diabetes. The sequenced sample was naive CD4+ T cells from blood. The cell subset or site label corresponds to: true naive CD4+ T cells. The chain links TRBV10-3 with TRBJ2-2, and TRBD2 matches 9 of the central bases. The DNA reads as follows: TGTGCCGGCCGGAGCGGGGGGACGGAAGAGGAGCTGTTTTTT. It specifies CAGRSGGTEEELFF.